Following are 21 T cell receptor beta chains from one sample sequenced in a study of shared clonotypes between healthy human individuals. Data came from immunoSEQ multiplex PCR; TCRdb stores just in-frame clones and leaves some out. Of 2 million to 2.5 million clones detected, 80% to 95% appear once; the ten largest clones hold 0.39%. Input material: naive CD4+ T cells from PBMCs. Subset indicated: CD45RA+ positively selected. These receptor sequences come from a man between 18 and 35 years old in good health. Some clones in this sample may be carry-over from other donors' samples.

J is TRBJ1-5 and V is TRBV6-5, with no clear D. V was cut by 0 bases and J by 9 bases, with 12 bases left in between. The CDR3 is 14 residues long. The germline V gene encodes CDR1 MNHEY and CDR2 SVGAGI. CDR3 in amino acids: CASSYSGSSRPQHF. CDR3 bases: TGTGCCAGCAGTTACTCGGGCAGTTCCCGGCCCCAGCATTTT.

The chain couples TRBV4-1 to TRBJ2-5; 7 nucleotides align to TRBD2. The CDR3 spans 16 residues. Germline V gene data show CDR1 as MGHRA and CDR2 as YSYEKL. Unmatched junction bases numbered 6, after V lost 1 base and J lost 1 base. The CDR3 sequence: CASSQGQGGGQETQYF. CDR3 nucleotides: TGCGCCAGCAGCCAAGGTCAAGGCGGGGGCCAAGAGACCCAGTACTTC.

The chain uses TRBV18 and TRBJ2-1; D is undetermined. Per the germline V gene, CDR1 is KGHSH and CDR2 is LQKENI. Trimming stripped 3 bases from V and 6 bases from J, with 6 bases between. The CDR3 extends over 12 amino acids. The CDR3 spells CASSPITNEQFF. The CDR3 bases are TGTGCCAGCTCACCTATCACCAATGAGCAGTTCTTC.

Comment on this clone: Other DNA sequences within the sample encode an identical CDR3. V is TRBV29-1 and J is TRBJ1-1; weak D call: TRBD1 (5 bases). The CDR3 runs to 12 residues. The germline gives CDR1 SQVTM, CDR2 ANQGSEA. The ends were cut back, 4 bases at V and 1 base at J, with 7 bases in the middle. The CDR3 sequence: CSVGGGNTEAFF. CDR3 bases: TGCAGCGTTGGCGGGGGGAACACTGAAGCTTTCTTT.

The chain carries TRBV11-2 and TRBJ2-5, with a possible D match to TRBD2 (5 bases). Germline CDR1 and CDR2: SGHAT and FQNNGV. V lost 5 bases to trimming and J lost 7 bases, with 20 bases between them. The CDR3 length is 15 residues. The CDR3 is CASSPRTGSPGTQYF. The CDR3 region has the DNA TGTGCCAGCAGCCCTAGGACGGGGAGCCCGGGGACCCAGTACTTC.

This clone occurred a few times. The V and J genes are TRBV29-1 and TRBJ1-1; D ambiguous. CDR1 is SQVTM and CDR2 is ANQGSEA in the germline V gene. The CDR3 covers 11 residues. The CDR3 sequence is CSTEGNTEAFF. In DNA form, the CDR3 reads TGCAGTACCGAGGGGAACACTGAAGCTTTCTTT.

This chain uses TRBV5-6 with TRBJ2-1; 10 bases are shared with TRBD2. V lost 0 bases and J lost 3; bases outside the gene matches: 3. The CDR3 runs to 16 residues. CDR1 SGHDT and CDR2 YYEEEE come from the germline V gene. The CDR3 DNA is TGTGCCAGCAGCTTGGCCCCTAGCGGGAGCTACAATGAGCAGTTCTTC. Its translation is CASSLAPSGSYNEQFF.

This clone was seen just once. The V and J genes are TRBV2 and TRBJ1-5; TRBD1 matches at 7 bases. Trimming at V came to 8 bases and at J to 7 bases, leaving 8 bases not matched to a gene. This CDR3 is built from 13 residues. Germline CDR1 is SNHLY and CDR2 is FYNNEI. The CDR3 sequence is CASRQGGGQPQHF. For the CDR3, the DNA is TGTGCCAGCCGACAGGGTGGTGGACAGCCCCAGCATTTT.

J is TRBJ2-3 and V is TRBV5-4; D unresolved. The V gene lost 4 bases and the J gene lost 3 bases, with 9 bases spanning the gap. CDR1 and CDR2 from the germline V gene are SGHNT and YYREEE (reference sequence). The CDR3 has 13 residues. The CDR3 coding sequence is TGTGCCAGCAGCGAGAGTGGTACAGATACGCAGTATTTT. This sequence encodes CASSESGTDTQYF.

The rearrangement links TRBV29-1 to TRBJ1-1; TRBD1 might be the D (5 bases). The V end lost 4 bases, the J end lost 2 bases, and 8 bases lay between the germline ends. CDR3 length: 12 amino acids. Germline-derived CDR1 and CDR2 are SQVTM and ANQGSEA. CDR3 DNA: TGCAGCGTTGCAGGACACAACACTGAAGCTTTCTTT. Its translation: CSVAGHNTEAFF.

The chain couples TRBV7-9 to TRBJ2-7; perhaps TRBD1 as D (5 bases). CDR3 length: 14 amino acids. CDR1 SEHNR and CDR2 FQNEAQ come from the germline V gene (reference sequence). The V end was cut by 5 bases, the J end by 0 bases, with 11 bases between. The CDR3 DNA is TGTGCCAGCAGCATGACCAGGGACTCCTACGAGCAGTACTTC. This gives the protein CASSMTRDSYEQYF.

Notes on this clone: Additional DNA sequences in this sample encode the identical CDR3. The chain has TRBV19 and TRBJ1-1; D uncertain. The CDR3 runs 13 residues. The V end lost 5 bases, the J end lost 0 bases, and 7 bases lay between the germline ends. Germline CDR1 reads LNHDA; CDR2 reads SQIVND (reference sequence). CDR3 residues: CASSPGLNTEAFF. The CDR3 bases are TGTGCCAGTAGTCCCGGGTTGAACACTGAAGCTTTCTTT.

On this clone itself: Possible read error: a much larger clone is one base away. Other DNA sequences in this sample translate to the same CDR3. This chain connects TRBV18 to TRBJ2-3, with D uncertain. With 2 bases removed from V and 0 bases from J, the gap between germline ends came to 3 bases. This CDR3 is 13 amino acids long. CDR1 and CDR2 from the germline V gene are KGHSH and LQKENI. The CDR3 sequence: CASSPASTDTQYF. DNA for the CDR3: TGTGCCAGCTCACCAGCTAGCACAGATACGCAGTATTTT.

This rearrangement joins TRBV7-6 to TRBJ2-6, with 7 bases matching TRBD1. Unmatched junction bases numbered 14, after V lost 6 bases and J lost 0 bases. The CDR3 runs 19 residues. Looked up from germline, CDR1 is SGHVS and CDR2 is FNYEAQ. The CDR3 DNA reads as TGTGCCAGCAGTTTATCCGGGACAGTCAAAATCTCTGGGGCCAACGTCCTGACTTTC. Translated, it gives CASSLSGTVKISGANVLTF.

The CDR3 spells CASSANTWTGNYEQYF. In nucleotides, the CDR3 is TGTGCCAGCAGTGCAAATACCTGGACAGGGAACTACGAGCAGTACTTC. This chain links TRBV6-1 with TRBJ2-7, with 8 bases matching TRBD1. The CDR3 sequence is 16 residues long. Germline lookup yields CDR1 MNHNS and CDR2 SASEGT. V gave up 4 bases and J gave up 3 bases; unmatched junction bases: 11.

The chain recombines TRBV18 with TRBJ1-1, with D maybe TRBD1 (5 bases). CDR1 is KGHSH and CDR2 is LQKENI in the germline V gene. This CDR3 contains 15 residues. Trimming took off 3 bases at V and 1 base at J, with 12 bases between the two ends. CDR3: CASSPSSGANTEAFF. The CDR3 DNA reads TGTGCCAGCTCACCGTCTTCTGGGGCGAACACTGAAGCTTTCTTT.

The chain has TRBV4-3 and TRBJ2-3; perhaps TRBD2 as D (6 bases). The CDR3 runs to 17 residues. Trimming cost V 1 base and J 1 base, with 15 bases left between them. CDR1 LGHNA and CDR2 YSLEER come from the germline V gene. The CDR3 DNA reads TGCGCCAGCAGCCAAGGCCTAGGAGGGGCGGGCACAGATACGCAGTATTTT. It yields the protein CASSQGLGGAGTDTQYF.

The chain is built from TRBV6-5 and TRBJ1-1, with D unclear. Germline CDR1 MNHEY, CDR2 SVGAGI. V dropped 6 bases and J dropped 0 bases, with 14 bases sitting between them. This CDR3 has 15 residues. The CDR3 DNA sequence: TGTGCCAGCAGCACAGAAAATAGGGTGAACACTGAAGCTTTCTTT. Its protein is CASSTENRVNTEAFF.

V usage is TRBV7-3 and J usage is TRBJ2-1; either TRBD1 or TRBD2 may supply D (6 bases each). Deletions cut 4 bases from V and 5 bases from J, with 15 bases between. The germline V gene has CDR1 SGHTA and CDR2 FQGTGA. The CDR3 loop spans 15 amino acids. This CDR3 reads CASSSLGGRHNEQFF. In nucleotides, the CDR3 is TGTGCCAGCAGCTCCCTAGGGGGGAGGCACAATGAGCAGTTCTTC.

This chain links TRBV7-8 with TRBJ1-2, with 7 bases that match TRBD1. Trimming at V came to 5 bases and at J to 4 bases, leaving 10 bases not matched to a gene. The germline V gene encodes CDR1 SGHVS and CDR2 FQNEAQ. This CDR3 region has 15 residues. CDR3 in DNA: TGTGCCAGCAGCGCCCGACAGGGCCCCCTCTATGGCTACACCTTC. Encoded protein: CASSARQGPLYGYTF.

The CDR3 DNA reads as TGTGCCTGGAGAATGACGGGCGCCCCGAACACTGAAGCTTTCTTT. This translates into CAWRMTGAPNTEAFF. The chain carries TRBV30 and TRBJ1-1; D gene uncertain. The germline V gene has CDR1 GTSNPN and CDR2 SVGIG (reference sequence). V was cut by 3 bases and J by 1 base, with 15 bases left in between. The length of the CDR3 is 15 residues.